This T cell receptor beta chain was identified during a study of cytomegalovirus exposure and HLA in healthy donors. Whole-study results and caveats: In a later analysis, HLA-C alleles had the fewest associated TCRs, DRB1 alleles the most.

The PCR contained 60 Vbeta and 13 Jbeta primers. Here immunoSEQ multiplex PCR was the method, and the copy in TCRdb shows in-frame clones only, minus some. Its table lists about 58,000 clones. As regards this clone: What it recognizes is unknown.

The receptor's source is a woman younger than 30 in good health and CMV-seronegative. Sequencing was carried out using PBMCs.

The chain's CDR3 is CASSIGTAEAFF. CDR3 DNA sequence: TGTGCCAGTAGTATTGGGACAGCTGAAGCTTTCTTT. V gene TRBV19 combines with J gene TRBJ1-1, with 7 bases identical to TRBD1. Germline trimming cut 3 bases from V and 6 bases from J; bases unmatched to any gene: 1. This CDR3 is 12 amino acids long. Germline loops: CDR1 LNHDA, CDR2 SQIVND (reference sequence).